The text below deals with one T cell receptor (beta chain). Antigen unknown. The sample contains more than one DNA sequence encoding this CDR3. This record comes from a study of shared clonotypes between healthy human individuals. For the study at large: The donor pool was made up of two women and three men aged 18 to 49. Each donor had three CD4 naive, three CD4 memory, two CD8 naive and one CD8 memory plate. The study, taken as a whole, reports: Rarefaction indicated that sorted-subset sequencing remained incomplete although depth was large. Relative to clonotypes present in all four donors, those not shared had lower generation probabilities.

TCRdb keeps only in-frame clones here, not all; method: immunoSEQ multiplex PCR. The sample lists roughly 1.4 million clones, approximately 98.5% occurring once. The CDR3 contains 14 residues. V dropped 0 bases and J dropped 3 bases, with 9 bases sitting between them. Germline V CDR1 and CDR2: SGHRS, YFSETQ. This rearrangement joins TRBV5-1 to TRBJ1-1; D is uncertain. This TCR derives from a man younger than 40 in good health. Source material: naive CD4+ T cells sorted from blood. Subset given: CD45RA+ positively selected. CDR3 sequence (DNA): TGCGCCAGCAGCTTGGAAGGTCGGGACACTGAAGCTTTCTTT. It yields the protein CASSLEGRDTEAFF.